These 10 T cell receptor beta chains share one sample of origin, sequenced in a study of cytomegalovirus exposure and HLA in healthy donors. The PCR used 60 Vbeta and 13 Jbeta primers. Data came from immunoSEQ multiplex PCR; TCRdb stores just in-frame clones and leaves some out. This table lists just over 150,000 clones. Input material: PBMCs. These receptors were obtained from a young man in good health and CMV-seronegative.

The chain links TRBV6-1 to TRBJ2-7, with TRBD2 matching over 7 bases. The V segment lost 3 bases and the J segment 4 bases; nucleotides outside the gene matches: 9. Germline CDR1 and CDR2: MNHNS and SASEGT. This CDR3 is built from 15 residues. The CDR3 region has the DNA TGTGCCAGCAGTGACTGGGGTCAACTAGCGTACGAGCAGTACTTC. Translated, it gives CASSDWGQLAYEQYF.

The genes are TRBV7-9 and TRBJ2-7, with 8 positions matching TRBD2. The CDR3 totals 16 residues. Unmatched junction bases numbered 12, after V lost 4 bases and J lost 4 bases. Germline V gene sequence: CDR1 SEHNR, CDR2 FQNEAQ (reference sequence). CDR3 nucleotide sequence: TGTGCCAGCAGCTCAACCCTGTCCGGGAGGGCGTACGAGCAGTACTTC. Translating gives CASSSTLSGRAYEQYF.

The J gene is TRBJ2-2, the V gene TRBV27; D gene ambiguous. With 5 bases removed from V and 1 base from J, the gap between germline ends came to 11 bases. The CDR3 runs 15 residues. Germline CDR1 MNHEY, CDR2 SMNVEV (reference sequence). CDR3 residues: CASSPAQVNTGELFF. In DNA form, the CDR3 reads TGTGCCAGCAGTCCAGCCCAGGTGAACACCGGGGAGCTGTTTTTT.

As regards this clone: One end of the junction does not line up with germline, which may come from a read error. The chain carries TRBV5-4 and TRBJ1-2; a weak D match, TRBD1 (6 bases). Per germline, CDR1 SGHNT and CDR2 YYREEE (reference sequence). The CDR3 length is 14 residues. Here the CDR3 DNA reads TGTGCCAGCGGCTTGGAACAGGGCTCGCGGGGCTACACCTTC. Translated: CASGLEQGSRGYTF.

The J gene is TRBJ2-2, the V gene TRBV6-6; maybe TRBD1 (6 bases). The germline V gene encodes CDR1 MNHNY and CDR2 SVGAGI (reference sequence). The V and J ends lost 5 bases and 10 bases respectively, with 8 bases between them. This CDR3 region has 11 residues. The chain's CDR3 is CASSTGLELFF. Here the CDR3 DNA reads TGTGCCAGCAGTACAGGGTTGGAGCTGTTTTTT.

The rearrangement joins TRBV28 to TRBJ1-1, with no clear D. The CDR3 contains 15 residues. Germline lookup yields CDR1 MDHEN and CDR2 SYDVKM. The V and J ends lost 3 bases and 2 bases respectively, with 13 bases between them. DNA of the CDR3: TGTGCCAGCAGTTTGGAACACAACTATAACACTGAAGCTTTCTTT. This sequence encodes CASSLEHNYNTEAFF.

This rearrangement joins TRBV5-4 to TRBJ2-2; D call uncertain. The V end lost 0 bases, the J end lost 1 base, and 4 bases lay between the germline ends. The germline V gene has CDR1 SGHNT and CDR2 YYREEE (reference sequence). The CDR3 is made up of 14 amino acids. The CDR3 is CASSLAMNTGELFF. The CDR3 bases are TGTGCCAGCAGCTTGGCCATGAACACCGGGGAGCTGTTTTTT.

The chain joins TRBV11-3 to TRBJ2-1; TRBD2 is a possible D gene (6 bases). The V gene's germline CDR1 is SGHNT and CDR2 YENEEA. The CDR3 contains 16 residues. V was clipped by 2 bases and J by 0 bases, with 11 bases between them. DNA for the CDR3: TGTGCCAGCAGCTTATTGGGGACTTACTCCTACAATGAGCAGTTCTTC. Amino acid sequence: CASSLLGTYSYNEQFF.

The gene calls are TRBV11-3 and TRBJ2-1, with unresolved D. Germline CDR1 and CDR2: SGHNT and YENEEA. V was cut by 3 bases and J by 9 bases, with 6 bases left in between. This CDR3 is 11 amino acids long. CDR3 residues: CASSLGFEQFF. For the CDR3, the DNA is TGTGCCAGCAGCTTGGGCTTTGAGCAGTTCTTC.

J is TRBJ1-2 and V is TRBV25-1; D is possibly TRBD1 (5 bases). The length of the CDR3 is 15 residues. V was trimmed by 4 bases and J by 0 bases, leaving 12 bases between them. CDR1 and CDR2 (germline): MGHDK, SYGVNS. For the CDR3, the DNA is TGTGCCAGCAGTGGACAGTTTTATCCTAACTATGGCTACACCTTC. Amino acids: CASSGQFYPNYGYTF.